These T cell receptor beta chains were read from a single sample in a study of cytomegalovirus exposure and HLA in healthy donors. The assay was immunoSEQ multiplex PCR, and TCRdb's table has in-frame clones only and misses some. This repertoire shows tens of thousands of clones, around 70% found once; its top ten account for 6.3%. What was sequenced was PBMCs. The receptors originated from a man aged 25 to 45 in good health and CMV-seronegative. Both conserved end residues are part of each CDR3. D genes are given only for firm matches. Rows give clone size only sometimes, using once, few, many, or a class for an expanded clone.

v_gene	j_gene	abundance	d_gene	CDR3aa	CDR3nt
TRBV7-8	TRBJ1-2	.	TRBD1	CASSGGTGRMNYGYPF	TGTGCCAGCAGCGGGGGGACAGGGCGGATGAACTATGGCTACCCCTTC
TRBV6-5	TRBJ1-2	.	TRBD1	CASRAAQGEGYTF	TGTGCCAGCAGGGCAGCCCAGGGGGAGGGCTACACCTTC
TRBV5-1	TRBJ2-1	.	TRBD2	CASRNSGEHNEQFF	TGCGCCAGTCGCAATAGCGGGGAGCACAATGAGCAGTTCTTC
TRBV6-1	TRBJ1-4	few	.	CASSESSVGKLFF	TGTGCCAGCAGTGAGTCGTCCGTCGGAAAACTGTTTTTT
TRBV9	TRBJ1-1	once	.	CASSGGRGRNTEAFF	TGTGCCAGCAGCGGCGGAAGAGGTCGCAACACTGAAGCTTTCTTT
TRBV20-1	TRBJ1-1	.	TRBD1	CSASVDRQAFF	TGCAGTGCTAGTGTGGACAGGCAAGCTTTCTTT
TRBV2	TRBJ2-3	.	.	CASSEAPGSDTQYF	TGTGCCAGCAGTGAAGCTCCAGGGTCAGATACGCAGTATTTT
TRBV7-7	TRBJ2-3	.	TRBD2	CASNASGRSPSTDTQYF	TGTGCTAGCAATGCTAGCGGGAGGAGCCCTAGCACAGATACGCAGTATTTT
TRBV5-8	TRBJ1-4	few	TRBD1	CASSLVRGLPAGGKLFF	TGTGCCAGCAGCTTGGTAAGGGGGCTCCCGGCGGGAGGAAAACTGTTTTTT
TRBV6-1	TRBJ2-7	.	.	CASSDQVTGPYEQYF	TGTGCCAGCAGTGACCAAGTGACAGGACCCTACGAGCAGTACTTC
TRBV5-1	TRBJ2-7	.	.	CASSLKGDYEQYF	TGCGCCAGCAGCTTAAAGGGAGACTACGAGCAGTACTTC
TRBV6-5	TRBJ1-4	.	TRBD1	CASSYSDRGGEKLFF	TGTGCCAGCAGTTACTCGGACAGGGGAGGAGAAAAACTGTTTTTT
TRBV5-8	TRBJ1-2	.	.	CASSPGSIANYGYTF	TGTGCCAGCAGCCCGGGATCTATAGCTAACTATGGCTACACCTTC
TRBV5-4	TRBJ1-2	.	TRBD1	CASSLWAGGGGYTF	TGTGCCAGCAGCTTGTGGGCAGGGGGCGGTGGCTACACCTTC
TRBV18	TRBJ2-1	.	TRBD2	CASSPGLASPYNEQFF	TGTGCCAGCTCACCAGGACTAGCATCACCCTACAATGAGCAGTTCTTC
TRBV5-5	TRBJ2-7	few	TRBD2	CASSFGGDNNEQYF	TGTGCCAGCAGCTTCGGGGGGGACAACAACGAGCAGTACTTC
TRBV19	TRBJ2-7	.	.	CASSWGPRNYEQYF	TGTGCCAGTAGTTGGGGGCCCAGGAACTACGAGCAGTACTTC
TRBV9	TRBJ2-1	.	.	CASSNHGGNNEQFF	TGTGCCAGCAGCAACCACGGGGGAAACAATGAGCAGTTCTTC
TRBV7-8	TRBJ1-5	.	.	CASQAPAGGLFSNQPQHF	TGTGCCAGCCAAGCACCGGCTGGGGGCCTGTTTAGCAATCAGCCCCAGCATTTT
TRBV13	TRBJ2-1	.	.	CASSTRTQSSYNEQFF	TGTGCCAGCAGCACCCGGACTCAGAGCTCCTACAATGAGCAGTTCTTC
TRBV9	TRBJ1-4	.	.	CASSVAVTPATNEKLFF	TGTGCCAGCAGCGTAGCTGTCACACCAGCAACTAATGAAAAACTGTTTTTT
TRBV6-1	TRBJ1-2	few	.	CASSDRGLYGYTF	TGTGCCAGCAGTGACAGGGGTCTCTATGGCTACACCTTC
TRBV5-1	TRBJ1-1	.	.	CASSSLPQGSGNTEAFF	TGCGCCAGCAGCTCCCTGCCCCAGGGGTCGGGGAACACTGAAGCTTTCTTT
TRBV27	TRBJ2-7	.	TRBD2	CASRPRPGTSGTYEQYF	TGTGCCAGCAGACCACGTCCCGGGACTAGCGGGACCTACGAGCAGTACTTC
TRBV6-4	TRBJ2-3	.	.	CASSEFGQGRGYF	TGTGCCAGCAGTGAATTTGGTCAGGGAAGAGGGTATTTT